These T cell receptor beta chains were read from a single sample in a study of T cell responses to AZD1222 COVID-19 vaccine. Assay used: immunoSEQ multiplex PCR; TCRdb lists only in-frame clones, some missing. Here the sample spans fewer than 120,000 clones, around 82% being singletons. Material: peripheral blood, obtained on day 0 of AZD1222 vaccination. The receptors here all came from an adult in good health. Each CDR3 is given with its conserved first and last residue. The D gene is left open where the match is weak. Part of the rows lack a size; the others show once, few, many or a class for expanded clones.

J	V	size	D	DNA	CDR3
TRBJ1-2	TRBV7-2	NA	NA	TGTGCCAGCAGCTCGATCGTGGAAGGCTACACCTTC	CASSSIVEGYTF
TRBJ2-2	TRBV28	NA	TRBD1	TGTGCCAGCAGGCCAGGACAGGGGCTGTTGAACACCGGGGAGCTGTTTTTT	CASRPGQGLLNTGELFF
TRBJ2-2	TRBV5-1	NA	NA	TGCGCCAGCAGCTTGGGACTCACGAACACCGGGGAGCTGTTTTTT	CASSLGLTNTGELFF
TRBJ2-1	TRBV11-2	NA	NA	TGTGCCAGCAGCTTAGATCTGGGCAGGTTTAGGGTAAACAATGAGCAGTTCTTC	CASSLDLGRFRVNNEQFF
TRBJ1-5	TRBV28	NA	NA	TGTGCCAGCAGTTTAACACTTACTAGCAATCAGCCCCAGCATTTT	CASSLTLTSNQPQHF
TRBJ1-6	TRBV19	NA	NA	TGTGCCAGTGCCCCAGGGAGGGCCTCACCCCTCCACTTT	CASAPGRASPLHF
TRBJ1-6	TRBV2	once	TRBD1	TGTGCCAGCAGTGCTGGGACAGGGGGGAATAATTCACCCCTCCACTTT	CASSAGTGGNNSPLHF
TRBJ2-7	TRBV7-2	NA	TRBD2	TGTGCCAGCAGCCCCCTTCGAGTAGCGGGATTTTACGAGCAGTACTTC	CASSPLRVAGFYEQYF
TRBJ1-1	TRBV7-8	NA	NA	TGTGCCAGCAGAGGGGATTGGGGGGCCACTGAAGCTTTCTTT	CASRGDWGATEAFF
TRBJ1-1	TRBV12-2	few	NA	TGTGCAAGTCGCTTAGCGTGGACAGGGGACGCTGAAGCTTTCTTT	CASRLAWTGDAEAFF
TRBJ1-2	TRBV30	NA	NA	TGTGCCTGGAAACAGGGCTCCTATGGCTACACCTTC	CAWKQGSYGYTF
TRBJ1-1	TRBV2	NA	NA	TGTGCCAGCAGTAATACAGGGAGGACTGAAGCTTTCTTT	CASSNTGRTEAFF
TRBJ1-5	TRBV7-2	NA	NA	TGTGCCAGCAGCCAGGTCGGGGGCATTAGCAATCAGCCCCAGCATTTT	CASSQVGGISNQPQHF
TRBJ2-3	TRBV9	NA	TRBD2	TGTGCCAGCAGCCCCACCCTTTTAGCGGGGGGCGGGACAGATACGCAGTATTTT	CASSPTLLAGGGTDTQYF
TRBJ2-3	TRBV7-6	NA	NA	TGTGCCAGCAGCTCTTTAGCGTTAGATACGCAGTATTTT	CASSSLALDTQYF
TRBJ2-5	TRBV7-9	once	NA	TGTGCCAGCAGCTTCTTTCGTGCCTCAGGGGAGACCCAGTACTTC	CASSFFRASGETQYF
TRBJ1-6	TRBV25-1	NA	TRBD1	TGTGCCAGCAGTGTCCGGGACAGCTCCTATAATTCACCCCTCCACTTT	CASSVRDSSYNSPLHF
TRBJ2-7	TRBV21-1	NA	NA	TGTGCCAGCAGCAAAGGCGGCCCCCCGGACAGGGACTACGAGCAGTACTTC	CASSKGGPPDRDYEQYF
TRBJ1-2	TRBV20-1	once	NA	TGCAGTGCTAGTCACATAAACTATGGCTACACCTTC	CSASHINYGYTF
TRBJ2-7	TRBV5-6	NA	NA	TGTGCCAGCAGCTTTAGCCAGGTCAGGGTCTACGAGCAGTACTTC	CASSFSQVRVYEQYF
TRBJ1-5	TRBV12-3/TRBV12-4	NA	NA	TGTGCCAGTCAGGGAAATAGCAATCAGCCCCAGCATTTT	CASQGNSNQPQHF
TRBJ1-5	TRBV7-9	NA	TRBD1	TGTGCCAGCAGCTTAGGCCACGGGACAGTCACTGGTCAGCCCCAGCATTTT	CASSLGHGTVTGQPQHF
TRBJ2-3	TRBV21-1	NA	NA	TGTGCCAGCAGCAAAGCTTGTAGCGGGAGAGCAGATACGCAGTATTTT	CASSKACSGRADTQYF
TRBJ2-1	TRBV6-6	NA	NA	TGTGCCAGCTGCCCCGGGAGTAACCCCCTCAATGAGCAGTTCTTC	CASCPGSNPLNEQFF
TRBJ2-7	TRBV19	NA	TRBD1	TGTGCCAGTAGCGGACAGGGATTACCCTATGGGTACGAGCAGTACTTC	CASSGQGLPYGYEQYF
TRBJ2-7	TRBV28	NA	TRBD1	TGTGCCAGCAGCCGCAGGACAGGAGCTGACTACGAGCAGTACTTC	CASSRRTGADYEQYF
TRBJ2-7	TRBV19	NA	TRBD1	TGTGCCAGTAGTAAGCGGGACAGGGCCTACGAGCAGTACTTC	CASSKRDRAYEQYF
TRBJ1-5	TRBV29-1	NA	TRBD1	TGCAGCGTTTCGACAGGGTTCAATCAGCCCCAGCATTTT	CSVSTGFNQPQHF
TRBJ2-1	TRBV2	few	NA	TGTGCCAGCAGTGGTGGGAGCTACAATGAGCAGTTCTTC	CASSGGSYNEQFF
TRBJ2-7	TRBV4-3	NA	TRBD1	TGCGCCAGCAGAAAGACGGGACAGGCGGTGAACGAGCAGTACTTC	CASRKTGQAVNEQYF
TRBJ1-2	TRBV10-3	NA	NA	TGTGCCATCAGACCCACGGGGGGCATCTATGGCTACACCTTC	CAIRPTGGIYGYTF
TRBJ2-2	TRBV7-9	NA	TRBD1	TGTGCCAGCATTGGGACAGGGGGCGTAACCGGGGAGCTGTTTTTT	CASIGTGGVTGELFF
TRBJ1-5	TRBV6-5	NA	NA	TGTGCCAGCAGTTACTCGGGGAATAGCAATCAGCCCCAGCATTTT	CASSYSGNSNQPQHF
TRBJ1-6	TRBV2	NA	NA	TGTGCCAGCAGTCGGGAAACGGGGAATTCACCCCTCCACTTT	CASSRETGNSPLHF
TRBJ2-2	TRBV6-6	NA	TRBD2	TGTGCCAGCAGCACTAGCGGGAGTGGCACCGGGGAGCTGTTTTTT	CASSTSGSGTGELFF